The source of this T cell receptor beta chain is a study of regulatory T cells in long-lasting Graves disease. This clonotype came up many times. Combining iRepertoire HTBI primers with Arm-PCR of CDR3 regions, the authors built TCR beta libraries. TCRdb reprocessed the multiplex PCR reads with MiXCR, giving one entry per CDR3 protein. The sample lists roughly 500,000 distinct CDR3 sequences, about 12% occurring once. Sample time point: newly diagnosed GD, antithyroid drugs for less than 3 months. Construction of the TCR library relied on RNA isolated from PBMCs. This sample also appeared in a second study, on T cells in Graves' hyperthyroidism and ophthalmopathy.

The origin of this receptor is a woman between 25 and 40 years old with Graves disease. The sample in question was peripheral blood mononuclear cells (PBMCs), obtained at new diagnosis, from a patient treated with antithyroid drugs.

CDR3 sequence reads: CAWVTFSGVTDTQYF. In DNA form, the CDR3 reads TGTGCCTGGGTAACCTTTAGCGGGGTGACAGATACGCAGTATTTT. The chain links TRBV30 to TRBJ2-3, with 8 bases matching TRBD2. Germline CDR1 GTSNPN, CDR2 SVGIG (reference sequence). The ends lost 5 bases at V and 3 bases at J; junction bases unmatched: 10. The CDR3 extends over 15 amino acids.